These 2 T cell receptor beta chains share one sample of origin, sequenced in a study of early T cells in non-severe SARS-CoV-2 infection. TCRdb processed the 5' RACE reads anew with MiXCR; each CDR3 protein has one entry. Among 27,000 or so distinct CDR3 sequences listed, 2.9% were seen once. The sequenced sample consisted of whole blood. The receptors shown here come from an adult who was a healthcare worker with PCR-confirmed SARS-CoV-2 infection or an uninfected control (not recorded which).

The sample holds many counts of this clonotype. The rearrangement links TRBV6-1 to TRBJ2-3; D perhaps matches TRBD2 (7 bases). CDR1 is MNHNS, CDR2 SASEGT, per germline. V lost 7 bases to trimming and J lost 5 bases, with 16 bases between them. The CDR3 has 14 amino acids. The CDR3 region has the DNA TGTGCCAGCAAGGAGGGGGGGGCGTTAGATACGCAGTATTTT. This sequence encodes CASKEGGALDTQYF.

This clonotype was seen repeatedly, ten times or more. The chain recombines TRBV20-1 with TRBJ1-5; D is perhaps TRBD1 (6 bases). Looked up from germline, CDR1 is DFQATT and CDR2 is SNEGSKA (reference sequence). Trimming took off 6 bases at V and 2 bases at J, with 11 bases between the two ends. The CDR3 length is 13 residues. The CDR3 DNA is TGCAGTGCCAATCCAGGGGGCAATCAGCCCCAGCATTTT. Its translation: CSANPGGNQPQHF.